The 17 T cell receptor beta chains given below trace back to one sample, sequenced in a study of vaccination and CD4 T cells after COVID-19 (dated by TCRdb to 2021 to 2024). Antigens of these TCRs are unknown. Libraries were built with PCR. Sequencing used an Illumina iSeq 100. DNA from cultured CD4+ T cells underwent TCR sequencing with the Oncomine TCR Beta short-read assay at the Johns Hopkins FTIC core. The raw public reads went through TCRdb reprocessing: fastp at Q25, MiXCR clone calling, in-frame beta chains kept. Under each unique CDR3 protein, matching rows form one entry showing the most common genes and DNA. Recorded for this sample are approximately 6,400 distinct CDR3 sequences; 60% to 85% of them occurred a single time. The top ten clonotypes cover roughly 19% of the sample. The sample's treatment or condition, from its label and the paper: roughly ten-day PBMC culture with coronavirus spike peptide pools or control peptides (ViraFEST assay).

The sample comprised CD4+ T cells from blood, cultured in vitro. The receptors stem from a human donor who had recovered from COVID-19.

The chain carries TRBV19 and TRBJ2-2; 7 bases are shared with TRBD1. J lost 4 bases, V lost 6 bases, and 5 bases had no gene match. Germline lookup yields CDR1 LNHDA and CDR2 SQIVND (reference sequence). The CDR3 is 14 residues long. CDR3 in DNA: TGTGCCAGTAGCGCAGACAGGGCCACCGGGGAGCTGTTTTTT. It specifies CASSADRATGELFF.

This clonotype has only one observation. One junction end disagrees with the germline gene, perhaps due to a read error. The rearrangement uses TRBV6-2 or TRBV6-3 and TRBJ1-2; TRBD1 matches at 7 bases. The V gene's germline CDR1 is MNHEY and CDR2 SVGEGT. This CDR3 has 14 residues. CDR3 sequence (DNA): TGTACCAGCAGTGGCTCACAGGGGTACTATGGCTACACCTTC. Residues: CTSSGSQGYYGYTF.

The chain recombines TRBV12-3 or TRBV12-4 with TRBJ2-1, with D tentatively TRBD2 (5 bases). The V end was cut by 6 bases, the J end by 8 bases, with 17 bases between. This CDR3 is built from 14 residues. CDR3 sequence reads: CASSRPRLRDEQFF. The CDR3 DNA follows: TGTGCCAGCAGCCGCCCCCGGTTGAGGGATGAGCAGTTCTTC.

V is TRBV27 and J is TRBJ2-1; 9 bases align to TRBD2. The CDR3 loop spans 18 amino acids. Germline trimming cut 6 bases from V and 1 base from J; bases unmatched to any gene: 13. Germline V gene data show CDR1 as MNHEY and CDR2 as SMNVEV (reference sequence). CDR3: CASSPTPALAGSYNEQFF. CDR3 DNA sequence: TGTGCCAGCAGCCCGACCCCCGCCCTAGCGGGGTCCTACAATGAGCAGTTCTTC.

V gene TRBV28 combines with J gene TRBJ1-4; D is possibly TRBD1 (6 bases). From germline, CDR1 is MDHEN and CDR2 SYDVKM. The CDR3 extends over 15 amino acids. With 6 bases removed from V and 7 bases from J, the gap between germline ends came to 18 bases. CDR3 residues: CASRTGGGDSEKLFF. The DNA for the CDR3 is TGTGCCAGCAGGACCGGGGGGGGCGACAGTGAAAAACTGTTTTTT.

The CDR3 DNA reads TGTGCCAGTAGTACCCCTCTACAGGGCGGTATCGGGAGGAGAACCTACAATGAGCAGTTCTTC. As protein: CASSTPLQGGIGRRTYNEQFF. The chain recombines TRBV19 with TRBJ2-1, with D possibly being TRBD2 (7 bases). The V and J ends lost 4 bases and 2 bases respectively, with 30 bases between them. The V gene's germline CDR1 is LNHDA and CDR2 SQIVND (reference sequence). The CDR3 loop spans 21 amino acids.

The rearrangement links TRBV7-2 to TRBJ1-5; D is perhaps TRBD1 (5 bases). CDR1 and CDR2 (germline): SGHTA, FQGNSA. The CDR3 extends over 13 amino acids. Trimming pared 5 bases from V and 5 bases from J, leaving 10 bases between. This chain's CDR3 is CASSLRGDQPQHF. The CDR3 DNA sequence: TGTGCCAGCAGCCTTCGGGGCGATCAGCCCCAGCATTTT.

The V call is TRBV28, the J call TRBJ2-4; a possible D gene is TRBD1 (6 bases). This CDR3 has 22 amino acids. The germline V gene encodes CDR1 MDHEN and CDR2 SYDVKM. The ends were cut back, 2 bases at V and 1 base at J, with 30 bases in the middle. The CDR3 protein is CASSLSYRGPGERRVAKNIQYF. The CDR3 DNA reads TGTGCCAGCAGTTTAAGTTACAGAGGGCCAGGGGAAAGAAGAGTGGCCAAAAACATTCAGTACTTC.

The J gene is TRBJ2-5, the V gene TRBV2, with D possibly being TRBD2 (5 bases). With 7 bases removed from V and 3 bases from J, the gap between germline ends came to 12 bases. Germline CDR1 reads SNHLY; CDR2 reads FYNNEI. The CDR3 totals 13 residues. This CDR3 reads CASIRSGKETQYF. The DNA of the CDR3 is TGTGCCAGCATTAGGTCGGGAAAAGAGACCCAGTACTTC.

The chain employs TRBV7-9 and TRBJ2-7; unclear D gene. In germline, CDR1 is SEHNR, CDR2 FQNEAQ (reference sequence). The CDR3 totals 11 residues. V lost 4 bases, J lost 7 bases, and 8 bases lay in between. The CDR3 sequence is CASSSTWEQYF. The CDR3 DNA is TGTGCCAGCAGCTCTACTTGGGAGCAGTACTTC.

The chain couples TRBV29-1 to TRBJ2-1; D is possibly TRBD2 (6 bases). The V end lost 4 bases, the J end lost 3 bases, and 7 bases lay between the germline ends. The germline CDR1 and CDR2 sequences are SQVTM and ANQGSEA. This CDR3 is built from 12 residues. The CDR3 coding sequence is TGCAGCGTTGGGGGGGTCTACAATGAGCAGTTCTTC. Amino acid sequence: CSVGGVYNEQFF.

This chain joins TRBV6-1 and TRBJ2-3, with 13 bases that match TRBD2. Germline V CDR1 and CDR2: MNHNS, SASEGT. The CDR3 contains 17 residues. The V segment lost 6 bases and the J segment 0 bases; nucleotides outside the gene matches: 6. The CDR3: CASRRLAGGPSTDTQYF. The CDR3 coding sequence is TGTGCCAGCAGGAGACTAGCGGGAGGACCTAGCACAGATACGCAGTATTTT.

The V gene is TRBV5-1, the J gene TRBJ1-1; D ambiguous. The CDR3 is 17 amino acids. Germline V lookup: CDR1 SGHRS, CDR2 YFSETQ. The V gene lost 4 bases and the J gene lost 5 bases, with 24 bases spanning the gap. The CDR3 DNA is TGCGCCAGCAGCAGCCAGAGTACAGTCCTTGTCGGTACTGAAGCTTTCTTT. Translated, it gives CASSSQSTVLVGTEAFF. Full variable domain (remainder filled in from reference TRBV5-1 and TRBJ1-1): KAGVTQTPRYLIKTRGQQVTLSCSPISGHRSVSWYQQTPGQGLQFLFEYFSETQRNKGNFPGRFSGRQFSNSRSEMNVSTLELGDSALYLCASSSQSTVLVGTEAFFGQGTRLTVV.

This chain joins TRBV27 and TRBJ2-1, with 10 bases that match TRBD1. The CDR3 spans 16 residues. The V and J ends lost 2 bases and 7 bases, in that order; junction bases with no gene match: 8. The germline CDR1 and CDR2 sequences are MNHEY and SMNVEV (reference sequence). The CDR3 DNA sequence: TGTGCCAGCAGTTTAGTGGGACAGGGGTATAGGAATGAGCAGTTCTTC. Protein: CASSLVGQGYRNEQFF.

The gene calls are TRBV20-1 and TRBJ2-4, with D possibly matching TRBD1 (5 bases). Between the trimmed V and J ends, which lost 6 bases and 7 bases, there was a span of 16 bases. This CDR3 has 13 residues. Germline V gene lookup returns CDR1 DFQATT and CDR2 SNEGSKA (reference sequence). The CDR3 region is CSAFSPGKNIQYF. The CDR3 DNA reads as TGCAGTGCGTTCAGTCCAGGGAAGAACATTCAGTACTTC.

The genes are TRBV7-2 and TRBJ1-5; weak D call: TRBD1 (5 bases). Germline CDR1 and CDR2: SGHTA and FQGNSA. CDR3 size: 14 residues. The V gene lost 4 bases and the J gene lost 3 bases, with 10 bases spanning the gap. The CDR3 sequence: CASSWGRINQPQHF. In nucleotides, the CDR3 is TGTGCCAGCAGCTGGGGCCGGATCAATCAGCCCCAGCATTTT.

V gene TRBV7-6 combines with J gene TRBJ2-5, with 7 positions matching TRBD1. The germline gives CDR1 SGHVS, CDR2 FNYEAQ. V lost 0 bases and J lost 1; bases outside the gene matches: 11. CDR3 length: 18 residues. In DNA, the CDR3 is TGTGCCAGCAGCTTAGCTTCCGCCGGGACAGTGGGCCAAGAGACCCAGTACTTC. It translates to CASSLASAGTVGQETQYF.